This is a list of T cell receptor beta chains from one sample in a study of T cells in Graves' hyperthyroidism and ophthalmopathy. MiXCR was run by TCRdb on the multiplex PCR reads, yielding one entry per CDR3 protein. The sample gives more than 500,000 distinct CDR3 sequences, around 15% of which show up once; approximately 3.8% is in the top ten. Sequences were obtained from blood. The receptor source for this set is a woman younger than 45 with Graves' hyperthyroidism. CDR3s include the opening cysteine and the closing phenylalanine or tryptophan. Each record gives: V gene, J gene, D gene, clone size, CDR3 DNA, CDR3 protein. D genes are given only for firm matches. Size tells how often a clone was seen (once, few, many) or the class of an expanded clone, and some rows leave it out.

>TRBV20-1|TRBJ2-7|NA|few
TGCAGTGCTAGAGATGCAGTGGGAGGCGGTTACGAGCAGTACTTC
CSARDAVGGGYEQYF
>TRBV9|TRBJ2-7|NA|many
TGTGCCAGCAGCGTAGCTGGAATCCAAGACGAGCAGTACTTC
CASSVAGIQDEQYF
>TRBV9|TRBJ2-2|TRBD2|NA
TGTGCCAGCAGCGGCCGGGGGGTCACCGGGGAGCTGTTTTTT
CASSGRGVTGELFF
>TRBV29-1|TRBJ2-6|TRBD1|NA
TGCAGCGTGCCGGGACAGGGGCGCTCTGGGGCCAACGTCCTGACTTTC
CSVPGQGRSGANVLTF
>TRBV7-8|TRBJ2-1|NA|NA
TGTGCCAGCAGCACGCTCGGGACAAATAACAATGAGCAGTTCTTC
CASSTLGTNNNEQFF
>TRBV27|TRBJ1-1|NA|few
TGTGCCAGCAGTTTGTTGTCAGGGAACACTGAAGCTTTCTTT
CASSLLSGNTEAFF
>TRBV11-2|TRBJ1-3|NA|NA
TGTGCCAGCAGCTTAGAGGGGCATATCTCTGGAAACACCATATATTTT
CASSLEGHISGNTIYF
>TRBV20-1|TRBJ2-7|TRBD1|few
TGCAGTGCTAGTCCCGGACAGGGGGCCTACGAGCAGTACTTC
CSASPGQGAYEQYF
>TRBV20-1|TRBJ1-5|NA|many
TGCAGTGCTAGAGGACGATATAGCAATCAGCCCCAGCATTTT
CSARGRYSNQPQHF
>TRBV28|TRBJ2-1|NA|many
TGTGCCAGCAGACCTTTGGGTAGCTTGTTTATGAATGAGCAGTTCTTC
CASRPLGSLFMNEQFF
>TRBV20-1|TRBJ2-7|NA|few
TGCAGTGCTAGTCTTTCCCGGGGGTCCTCCTACGAGCAGTACTTC
CSASLSRGSSYEQYF
>TRBV13|TRBJ2-3|TRBD2|many
TGTGCCAGCAGCGGAGGACTAGCGGGACGCGGAGATACGCAGTATTTT
CASSGGLAGRGDTQYF
>TRBV28|TRBJ2-5|NA|many
TGTGCCAGCAGCGTTACGGGAGGGGGCCTGATAGGACGGACCCAGTACTTC
CASSVTGGGLIGRTQYF
>TRBV6-1|TRBJ1-1|NA|many
TGTGCCAGCAGCCAAGACCAATTCTTGGGAGCTTTCTTT
CASSQDQFLGAFF
>TRBV4-1|TRBJ2-1|NA|few
TGCGCCAGCAGCCAAGATCCGGGATGGGGTGAGCAGTTCTTC
CASSQDPGWGEQFF
>TRBV5-1|TRBJ1-4|NA|many
TGCGCCAGCAGCTTGGGTCGTGGAACTAATGAAAAACTGTTTTTT
CASSLGRGTNEKLFF
>TRBV27|TRBJ2-7|NA|many
TGTGCCAGCAGCCTCGTGGCATCCTACGAGCAGTACTTC
CASSLVASYEQYF
>TRBV19|TRBJ2-7|NA|few
TGTGCCAGTAGTTATGGGGCGTCCTACGAGCAGTACTTC
CASSYGASYEQYF
>TRBV2|TRBJ2-7|TRBD1|many
TGTGCCAGCAGTGAGGGACAGGGGGCATGGGGCGAGCAGTACTTC
CASSEGQGAWGEQYF
>TRBV29-1|TRBJ2-3|NA|NA
TGCAGCGTTGAATTGGGAGATACGCAGTATTTT
CSVELGDTQYF
>TRBV28|TRBJ1-6|TRBD1|NA
TGTGCCAGCAGTTACCTGGACAGGGACGATTCACCCCTCCACTTT
CASSYLDRDDSPLHF
>TRBV12-3/TRBV12-4|TRBJ2-5|TRBD2|many
TGTGCCAGCAGCTTTCTAGCGGGAGAGACCCAGTACTTC
CASSFLAGETQYF
>TRBV4-1|TRBJ2-1|TRBD2|NA
TGCGCCAGCAGCCAAGATTGGGGGGGTGTCAATGAGCAGTTCTTC
CASSQDWGGVNEQFF
>TRBV28|TRBJ2-7|NA|few
TGTGCCAGCAGTTTAGGGAAACGGGAGTACGAGCAGTACTTC
CASSLGKREYEQYF
>TRBV29-1|TRBJ2-1|NA|NA
TGCAGCGTTGTAGGAGGGGAATTCTGGGATAATGAGCAGTTCTTC
CSVVGGEFWDNEQFF
>TRBV20-1|TRBJ1-1|TRBD1|many
TGCAGTGCTAGAGATAGTGGCAGGGGGCAGCGGACTGAAGCTTTCTTT
CSARDSGRGQRTEAFF
>TRBV11-3|TRBJ1-1|TRBD1|few
TGTGCCAGCGGGGACAGGATGCACACTGAAGCTTTCTTT
CASGDRMHTEAFF
>TRBV20-1|TRBJ1-2|NA|many
TGCAGTGCGTGGGGGGGCCAGTATTATGGCTACACCTTC
CSAWGGQYYGYTF
>TRBV27|TRBJ2-3|NA|few
TGTGCCAGCAGTTTAAAGTACAACGGACAAACTCAGTATTTT
CASSLKYNGQTQYF
>TRBV7-2|TRBJ2-3|NA|few
TGTGCCAGCAGCATAGGGTTATTCACAGATACGCAGTATTTT
CASSIGLFTDTQYF
>TRBV20-1|TRBJ2-1|NA|once
TGCAGTGCTAGGACGGGACTCCCAGATGAGCAGTTCTTC
CSARTGLPDEQFF
>TRBV12-3/TRBV12-4|TRBJ2-7|TRBD1|few
TGTGCCAGCAGTTTAGATGGCAGGGGGTTGCACGAGCAGTACTTC
CASSLDGRGLHEQYF
>TRBV11-3|TRBJ2-1|NA|many
TGTGCCAGCAGCTTAGGTACCACCAGGGATAGAGACAATGAGCAGTTCTTC
CASSLGTTRDRDNEQFF
>TRBV5-1|TRBJ2-5|TRBD1|few
TGCGCCAGCAGGGTCGGGACAGCCCAAGAGACCCAGTACTTC
CASRVGTAQETQYF
>TRBV27|TRBJ2-5|NA|many
TGTGCCAGCAGTTTATCCCCGCAGGGGATGGGGATTCGGGAGACCCAGTACTTC
CASSLSPQGMGIRETQYF
>TRBV20-1|TRBJ1-1|NA|many
TGCAGTGCTAGAGGGAACCTGGGACAATTGAACACTGAAGCTTTCTTT
CSARGNLGQLNTEAFF
>TRBV19|TRBJ2-3|NA|NA
TGTGCCAGTAGTATACGTCTGGTTTTAGGGACTAGCACAGATACGCAGTATTTT
CASSIRLVLGTSTDTQYF
>TRBV28|TRBJ1-1|TRBD1|many
TGTGCCAGCAGTTACAGGGGAATTATGAACACTGAAGCTTTCTTT
CASSYRGIMNTEAFF
>TRBV11-2|TRBJ2-2|NA|many
TGTGCCAGCAGCTTAGATTTGCTAGCTACCGGGGAGCTGTTTTTT
CASSLDLLATGELFF
>TRBV6-5|TRBJ1-5|NA|NA
TGTGCCAGCAGTTACTCAATTGATTTATCGCGGGGTCAGCCCCAGCATTTT
CASSYSIDLSRGQPQHF
>TRBV7-3|TRBJ1-1|NA|few
TGTGCCAGCAGACTAAGTGCGGGGGCGGGCGGGGCTTTCTTT
CASRLSAGAGGAFF
>TRBV18|TRBJ1-2|NA|many
TGTGCCAGCTCACTTTCACCCGATAACTATGGCTACACCTTC
CASSLSPDNYGYTF
>TRBV28|TRBJ2-4|TRBD2|NA
TGTGCCAGCAGTTTCGGGGGGTTGTATGGCAAAAACATTCAGTACTTC
CASSFGGLYGKNIQYF
>TRBV6-1|TRBJ1-6|NA|few
TGTGCCAGCAGTGAATGGAGGAGGACACCCCTCCACTTT
CASSEWRRTPLHF
>TRBV12-3/TRBV12-4|TRBJ1-4|NA|many
TGTGCCAGCAGCTCACCCCTAATGGGAGATACCGAGACTGATGAAAAACTGTTTTTT
CASSSPLMGDTETDEKLFF
>TRBV7-2|TRBJ2-3|NA|many
TGTGCCAAAAGGCCCTCCCTAGCTGGCCCAGATACGCAGTATTTT
CAKRPSLAGPDTQYF
>TRBV9|TRBJ2-1|NA|NA
TGTCGGAGGCAGGGGAGTACGTGGGATGAGCAGTTCTTC
CRRQGSTWDEQFF
>TRBV27|TRBJ1-4|TRBD1|many
TGTGCCAGCAGGGACAGGGGGATGGAAAAACTGTTTTTT
CASRDRGMEKLFF
>TRBV29-1|TRBJ2-7|TRBD2|many
TGCAGCGTTCCCCTAGCGGGAGGGCCTAGCGAGCAGTACTTC
CSVPLAGGPSEQYF
>TRBV28|TRBJ1-1|NA|few
TGTGCCAGCACCTGGGACACAATATACACTGAAGCTTTCTTT
CASTWDTIYTEAFF
>TRBV18|TRBJ2-7|NA|many
TGTGCCAGCAGTCCAGGGGCCTACGAGCAGTACTTC
CASSPGAYEQYF
>TRBV4-1|TRBJ2-2|TRBD2|NA
TGCGCCAGCAGCCACCCTTGGACTAGCGGCACCGGGGAGCTGTTTTTT
CASSHPWTSGTGELFF
>TRBV7-2|TRBJ1-5|TRBD1|few
TGTGCCAGCAGCAAAGGGACAGGGTTAAATCAGCCCCAGCATTTT
CASSKGTGLNQPQHF
>TRBV27|TRBJ2-3|NA|many
TGTGCCAGCAGTTCTACATACACAGATACGCAGTATTTT
CASSSTYTDTQYF
>TRBV27|TRBJ2-6|NA|few
TGTGCCAGCAGTTTTGGGGTGCATTTGGGTTCTGGGGCCAACGTCCTGACTTTC
CASSFGVHLGSGANVLTF
>TRBV7-9|TRBJ2-7|NA|many
TGTGCCAGCACCGAGAGGGACTCCTACGAGCAGTACTTC
CASTERDSYEQYF
>TRBV4-2|TRBJ2-7|TRBD2|NA
TGTGCCAGCAGCCCACCCGGGACTAGCGGGAACGAGCAGTACTTC
CASSPPGTSGNEQYF
>TRBV5-1|TRBJ2-2|NA|few
TGCGCCAGCAGAACGCAAGGGCGGAAGAACACCGGGGAGCTGTTTTTT
CASRTQGRKNTGELFF